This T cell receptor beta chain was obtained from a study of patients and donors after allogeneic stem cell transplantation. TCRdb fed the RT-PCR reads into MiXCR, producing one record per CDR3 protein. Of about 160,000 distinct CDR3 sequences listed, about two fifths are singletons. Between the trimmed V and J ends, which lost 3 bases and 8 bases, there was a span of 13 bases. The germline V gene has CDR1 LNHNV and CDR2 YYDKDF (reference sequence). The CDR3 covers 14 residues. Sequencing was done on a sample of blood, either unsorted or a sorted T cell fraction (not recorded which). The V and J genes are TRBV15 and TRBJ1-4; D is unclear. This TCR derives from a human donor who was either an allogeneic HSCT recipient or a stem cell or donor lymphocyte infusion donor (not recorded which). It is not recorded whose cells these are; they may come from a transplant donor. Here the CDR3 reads CATSRGKGPEKLFF. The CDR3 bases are TGTGCCACCAGCAGGGGTAAAGGCCCCGAAAAACTGTTTTTT.